Here is one TCR beta chain with its context. Its antigen is unknown. Researchers used two-round multiplex PCR to amplify TCR beta CDR3 starting from genomic DNA. Gene-specific TRBV and TRBJ primers were used in PCR round one. Via MiXCR, TCRdb re-called the multiplex PCR reads, giving one row per CDR3 protein. Of some 23,000 distinct CDR3 sequences listed, roughly two fifths are singletons. The data were taken from a study of prognosis after radiotherapy for stage I lung cancer. On the study more broadly: With over ten men and several women, the cohort's median age was roughly 70 years, range roughly 53–84. The biologically effective dose of the SBRT radiotherapy was at least 100 Gy, given over 3 to 5 fractions.

General observations from the study: Reportedly, TRBV and TRBJ gene usage varied with metastasis presence.

The sequencing here drew on PBMCs, taken before or after stereotactic body radiation therapy (not recorded which). This clonotype originated in a donor older than 45 with non-small cell lung cancer.

The CDR3 sequence: CASSLSLAGVEQYF. The DNA for the CDR3 is TGCGCCAGCAGCTTGAGTCTAGCGGGAGTCGAGCAGTACTTC. The chain has TRBV5-1 and TRBJ2-7; TRBD2 agrees at 10 bases. The CDR3 sequence is 14 residues long. Germline V gene data show CDR1 as SGHRS and CDR2 as YFSETQ. Germline trimming cut 1 base from V and 6 bases from J; bases unmatched to any gene: 4.